What follows are 15 T cell receptor beta chains derived from one specimen sequenced in a study of neoadjuvant anti-PD-1 for oral cavity cancer. Repertoires were generated with immunoSEQ multiplex PCR, while TCRdb's copy carries only in-frame clones and drops some. The sample has about 72,000 clones, around 83% seen once. The source material was PBMCs, sampled before nivolumab (anti-PD-1) treatment. All receptors derive from a person aged 35 to 85 with oral cavity squamous cell carcinoma.

This clone was seen a single time. The chain is built from TRBV6-6 and TRBJ2-3; D uncertain. CDR3 length: 13 amino acids. V shed 7 bases and J shed 3 bases, with 11 bases lying between them. The V gene's germline CDR1 is MNHNY and CDR2 SVGAGI (reference sequence). This CDR3 reads CASMEGNTDTQYF. In DNA form, the CDR3 reads TGTGCCAGCATGGAAGGGAATACAGATACGCAGTATTTT.

This clone appeared a few times. The junction departs from germline at one end; a sequencing error may be responsible. The J gene is TRBJ2-2, the V gene TRBV2, with D perhaps TRBD1 or TRBD2 (5 bases each). This CDR3 is 13 amino acids long. Looked up from germline, CDR1 is SNHLY and CDR2 is FYNNEI. The CDR3 loop is CASIEGTTGELFF. The CDR3 DNA reads as TGTGCCAGCATTGAAGGGACCACCGGGGAGCTGTTTTTT.

This chain connects TRBV12-5 to TRBJ1-1; D unclear. The CDR3 is 17 amino acids. Looked up from germline, CDR1 is LGHNT and CDR2 is FRNRAP. V gave up 0 bases and J gave up 0 bases, with 14 bases separating them. CDR3 sequence (DNA): TGTGCTAGTGGTTTGGTACTTCGGGGAGAGATGAACACTGAAGCTTTCTTT. This encodes CASGLVLRGEMNTEAFF.

The chain combines TRBV19 with TRBJ1-2; 7 nucleotides agree with TRBD1. The germline V gene has CDR1 LNHDA and CDR2 SQIVND (reference sequence). The CDR3 runs 13 residues. V trimming: 7 bases; J trimming: 3 bases; junction bases outside the gene matches: 5. Here the CDR3 DNA reads TGTGCCAGTACCCGACAGGGCTACTATGGCTACACCTTC. This translates into CASTRQGYYGYTF.

The chain carries TRBV4-1 and TRBJ1-1; 7 bases fit TRBD1. The V segment lost 4 bases and the J segment 2 bases; nucleotides outside the gene matches: 13. The germline CDR1 and CDR2 sequences are MGHRA and YSYEKL. This CDR3 spans 17 amino acids. The CDR3 loop reads CASSPPLGTAANTEAFF. CDR3 bases: TGCGCCAGCAGCCCTCCACTTGGGACAGCGGCCAACACTGAAGCTTTCTTT.

This rearrangement joins TRBV12-5 to TRBJ2-1, with 7 positions matching TRBD1. Trimming took 2 bases from V and 10 from J; bases not matched to a gene: 5. Germline loops: CDR1 LGHNT, CDR2 FRNRAP. The CDR3 length is 13 residues. CDR3 in amino acids: CASGLSGGREQFF. Here the CDR3 DNA reads TGTGCTAGTGGTTTGTCAGGGGGAAGGGAGCAGTTCTTC.

The chain links TRBV7-9 to TRBJ1-6; D not certain. The germline CDR1 and CDR2 sequences are SEHNR and FQNEAQ (reference sequence). The germline V and J ends were trimmed by 4 bases and 3 bases, with 22 bases remaining between them. The CDR3 extends over 19 amino acids. The CDR3 coding sequence is TGTGCCAGCAGCTCCTTTACCCTCCGTCGGACGGACTATAATTCACCCCTCCACTTT. Its translation: CASSSFTLRRTDYNSPLHF.

This chain connects TRBV5-1 to TRBJ2-2, with D maybe TRBD1 (5 bases). The V end lost 0 bases, the J end lost 4 bases, and 10 bases lay between the germline ends. The CDR3 is 15 amino acids. Germline V lookup: CDR1 SGHRS, CDR2 YFSETQ. The CDR3 sequence is CASSLDRPSTGELFF. For the CDR3, the DNA is TGCGCCAGCAGCTTGGACAGGCCCAGCACCGGGGAGCTGTTTTTT.

V usage is TRBV9 and J usage is TRBJ1-2; D possibly corresponds to TRBD1 (6 bases). V was cut by 0 bases and J by 0 bases, with 15 bases left in between. Germline V gene data show CDR1 as SGDLS and CDR2 as YYNGEE. The CDR3 is 17 amino acids. The CDR3 spells CASSVAPTGYSNYGYTF. CDR3 nucleotide sequence: TGTGCCAGCAGCGTAGCGCCTACAGGGTACTCTAACTATGGCTACACCTTC.

The V gene is TRBV7-2, the J gene TRBJ2-1; tentative D call: TRBD2 (6 bases). Germline CDR1 is SGHTA and CDR2 is FQGNSA. The CDR3 is 15 residues long. Deletions cut 4 bases from V and 10 bases from J, with 20 bases between. CDR3 DNA: TGTGCCAGCAGCTCCTCTGGGGGGATGGCTAGGGAGCAGTTCTTC. This translates into CASSSSGGMAREQFF.

This clone showed up just once. The chain combines TRBV18 with TRBJ1-2; 12 nucleotides align to TRBD1. Germline trimming cut 3 bases from V and 7 bases from J; bases unmatched to any gene: 12. CDR1 and CDR2 from the germline V gene are KGHSH and LQKENI. This CDR3 spans 17 amino acids. The CDR3 coding sequence is TGTGCCAGCTCACCTAATTGGGGACAGGGGGCGTCCGTTGGCTACACCTTC. Its protein is CASSPNWGQGASVGYTF.

The V and J genes are TRBV19 and TRBJ1-1, with a tentative D call TRBD1 (5 bases). Germline V gives CDR1 LNHDA, CDR2 SQIVND (reference sequence). The CDR3 sequence is 13 residues long. With 5 bases removed from V and 4 bases from J, the gap between germline ends came to 11 bases. The CDR3 here is CASSAQEGTEAFF. In DNA form, the CDR3 reads TGTGCCAGTAGTGCACAGGAGGGCACTGAAGCTTTCTTT.

The table lists this clone with a few counts. This chain connects TRBV5-4 to TRBJ1-2, with TRBD1 as a possible D gene (6 bases). V was trimmed by 0 bases and J by 5 bases, leaving 14 bases between them. The CDR3 contains 15 residues. Germline loops: CDR1 SGHNT, CDR2 YYREEE (reference sequence). As DNA, the CDR3 is TGTGCCAGCAGCTTGGCAGGGGCCGCAGGATATGGCTACACCTTC. Translating gives CASSLAGAAGYGYTF.

The chain uses TRBV9 and TRBJ1-1, with D possibly matching TRBD1 (5 bases). Trimming removed 2 bases at V and 5 bases at J, with 13 bases between. The germline V gene encodes CDR1 SGDLS and CDR2 YYNGEE. There are 14 residues in the CDR3. Here the CDR3 DNA reads TGTGCCAGCAGCGTCGCAGGGTGGGAGACTGAAGCTTTCTTT. Translated: CASSVAGWETEAFF.

This clone was observed a single time. The chain has TRBV11-2 and TRBJ2-1; the match to TRBD1 covers 7 bases. The germline V gene has CDR1 SGHAT and CDR2 FQNNGV. Unmatched junction bases numbered 2, after V lost 4 bases and J lost 2 bases. The CDR3 runs to 14 residues. For the CDR3, the DNA is TGTGCCAGCAGCTGGGACAGAGCCTACAATGAGCAGTTCTTC. Residues: CASSWDRAYNEQFF.